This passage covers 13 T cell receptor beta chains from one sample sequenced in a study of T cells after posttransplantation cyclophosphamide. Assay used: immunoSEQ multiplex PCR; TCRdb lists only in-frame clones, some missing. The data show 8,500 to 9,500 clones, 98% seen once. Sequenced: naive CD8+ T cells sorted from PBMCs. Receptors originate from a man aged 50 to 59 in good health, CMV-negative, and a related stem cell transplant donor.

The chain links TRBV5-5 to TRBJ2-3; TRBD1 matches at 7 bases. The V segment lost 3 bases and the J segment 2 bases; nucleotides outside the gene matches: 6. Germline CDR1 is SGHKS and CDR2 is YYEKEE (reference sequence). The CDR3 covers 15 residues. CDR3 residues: CASSSDRDYTDTQYF. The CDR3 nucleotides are TGTGCCAGCAGCTCTGACAGGGATTACACAGATACGCAGTATTTT.

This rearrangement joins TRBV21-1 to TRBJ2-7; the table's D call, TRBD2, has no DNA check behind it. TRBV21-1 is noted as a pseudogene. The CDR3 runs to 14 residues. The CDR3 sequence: CASCRTGGSYEQYF. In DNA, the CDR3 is TGTGCCAGCTGTCGGACGGGGGGGTCCTACGAGCAGTACTTC.

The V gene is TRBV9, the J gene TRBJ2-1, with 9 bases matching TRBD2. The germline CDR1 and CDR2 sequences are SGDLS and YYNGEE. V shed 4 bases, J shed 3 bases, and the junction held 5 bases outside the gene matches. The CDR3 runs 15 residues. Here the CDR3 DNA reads TGTGCCAGCAGCCTGACTAGCGGCATCTACAATGAGCAGTTCTTC. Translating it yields CASSLTSGIYNEQFF.

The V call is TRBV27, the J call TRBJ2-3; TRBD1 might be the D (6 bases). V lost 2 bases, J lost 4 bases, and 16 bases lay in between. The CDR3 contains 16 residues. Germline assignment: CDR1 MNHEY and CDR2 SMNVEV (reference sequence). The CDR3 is CASSLVQGVGPDTQYF. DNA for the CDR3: TGTGCCAGCAGTTTAGTACAGGGTGTGGGTCCAGATACGCAGTATTTT.

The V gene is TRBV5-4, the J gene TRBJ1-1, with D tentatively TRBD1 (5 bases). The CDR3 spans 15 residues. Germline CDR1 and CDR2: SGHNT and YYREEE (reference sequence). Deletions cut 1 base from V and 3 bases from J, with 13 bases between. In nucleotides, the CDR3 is TGTGCCAGCAGCTTGTCTTTAGGGGTCTACACTGAAGCTTTCTTT. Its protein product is CASSLSLGVYTEAFF.

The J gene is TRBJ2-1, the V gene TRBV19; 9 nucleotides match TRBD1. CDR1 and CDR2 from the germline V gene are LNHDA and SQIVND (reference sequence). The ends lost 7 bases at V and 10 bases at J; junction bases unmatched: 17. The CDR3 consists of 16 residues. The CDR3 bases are TGTGCCAGTATAACCCCGGGACAGGGAGAGGTTCGGGAGCAGTTCTTC. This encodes CASITPGQGEVREQFF.

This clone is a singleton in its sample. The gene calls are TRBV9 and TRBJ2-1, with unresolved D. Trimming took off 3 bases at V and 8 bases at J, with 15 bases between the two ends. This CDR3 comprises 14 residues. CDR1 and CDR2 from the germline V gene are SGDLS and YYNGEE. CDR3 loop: CASSDSPSFDEQFF. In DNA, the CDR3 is TGTGCCAGCAGCGATAGCCCCAGTTTCGATGAGCAGTTCTTC.

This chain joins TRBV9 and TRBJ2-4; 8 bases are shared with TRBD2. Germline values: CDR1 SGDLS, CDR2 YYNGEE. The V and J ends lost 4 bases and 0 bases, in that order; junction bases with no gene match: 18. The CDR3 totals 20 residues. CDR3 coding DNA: TGTGCCAGCAGCTTTAGTCCGGGACTAGTAATCGTCCGAGCCAAAAACATTCAGTACTTC. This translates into CASSFSPGLVIVRAKNIQYF.

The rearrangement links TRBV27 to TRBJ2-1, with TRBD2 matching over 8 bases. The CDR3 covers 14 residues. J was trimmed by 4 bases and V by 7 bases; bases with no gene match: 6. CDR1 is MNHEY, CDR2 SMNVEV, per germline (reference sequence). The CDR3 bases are TGTGCCAGCACCTTTAGCGGGACATACAATGAGCAGTTCTTC. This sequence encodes CASTFSGTYNEQFF.

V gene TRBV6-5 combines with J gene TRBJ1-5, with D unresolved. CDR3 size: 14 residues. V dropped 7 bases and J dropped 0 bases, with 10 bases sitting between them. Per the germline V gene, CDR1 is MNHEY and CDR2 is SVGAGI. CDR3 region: CASTPDNSNQPQHF. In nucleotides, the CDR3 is TGTGCCAGCACCCCCGACAATAGCAATCAGCCCCAGCATTTT.

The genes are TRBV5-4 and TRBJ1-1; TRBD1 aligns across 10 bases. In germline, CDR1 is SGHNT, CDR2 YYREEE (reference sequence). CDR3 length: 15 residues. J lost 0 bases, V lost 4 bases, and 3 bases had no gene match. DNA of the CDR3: TGTGCCAGCAGCCGGACAGGGGGAATGAACACTGAAGCTTTCTTT. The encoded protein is CASSRTGGMNTEAFF.

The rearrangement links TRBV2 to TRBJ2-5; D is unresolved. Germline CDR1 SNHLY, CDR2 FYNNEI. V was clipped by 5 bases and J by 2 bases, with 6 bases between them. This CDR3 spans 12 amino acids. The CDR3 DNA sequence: TGTGCCAGCAGTAGCGATCAAGAGACCCAGTACTTC. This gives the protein CASSSDQETQYF.

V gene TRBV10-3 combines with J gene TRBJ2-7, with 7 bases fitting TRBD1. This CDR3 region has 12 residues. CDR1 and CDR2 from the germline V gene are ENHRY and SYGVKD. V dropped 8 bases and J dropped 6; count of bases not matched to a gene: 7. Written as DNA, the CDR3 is TGTGCCATCGGCCCAGGGGGTCTCGAGCAGTACTTC. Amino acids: CAIGPGGLEQYF.